These 18 T cell receptor beta chains came from one sample sequenced in a study of regulatory T cells in long-lasting Graves disease. In building TCR beta libraries, iRepertoire HTBI primers were used together with Arm-PCR of CDR3 regions. TCRdb reprocessed the multiplex PCR reads via MiXCR and lists one record per CDR3 protein. The sample has approximately 560,000 distinct CDR3 sequences, 16% seen once. Time point described: newly diagnosed GD, antithyroid drugs for less than 3 months. PBMC-derived RNA was used for the TCR library. These data also formed part of another study, on T cells in Graves' hyperthyroidism and ophthalmopathy.

The sequences come from peripheral blood mononuclear cells (PBMCs), collected at new diagnosis, from a patient treated with antithyroid drugs. All receptors come from a man younger than 35 with Graves disease.

Many counts were recorded for this clonotype. This chain connects TRBV28 to TRBJ2-5, with 8 bases matching TRBD2. The CDR3 has 16 residues. J was trimmed by 4 bases and V by 5 bases; bases with no gene match: 12. In germline, CDR1 is MDHEN, CDR2 SYDVKM. The CDR3 DNA reads TGTGCCAGCAGTAGGCTTCAGCGGGAGTATAGAGAGACCCAGTACTTC. This translates into CASSRLQREYRETQYF. The full variable domain, in which reference TRBV28 and TRBJ2-5 provide the parts outside the CDR3, is DVKVTQSSRYLVKRTGEKVFLECVQDMDHENMFWYRQDPGLGLRLIYFSYDVKMKEKGDIPEGYSVSREKKERFSLILESASTNQTSMYLCASSRLQREYRETQYFGPGTRLLVL.

The J gene is TRBJ1-3, the V gene TRBV9, with 8 bases identical to TRBD1. The CDR3 covers 16 residues. The trim removed 0 bases at V and 2 bases at J, leaving 4 bases unmatched. The germline gives CDR1 SGDLS, CDR2 YYNGEE. CDR3 sequence: CASSVGGTGTGNTIYF. CDR3 sequence (DNA): TGTGCCAGCAGCGTAGGAGGGACAGGCACTGGAAACACCATATATTTT.

This clonotype has a handful of counts. The chain has TRBV28 and TRBJ2-1; D possibly uses TRBD1 or TRBD2 (5 bases each). V was trimmed by 5 bases and J by 6 bases, leaving 17 bases between them. This CDR3 comprises 15 residues. Germline CDR1 and CDR2: MDHEN and SYDVKM. CDR3 sequence reads: CASSAGTARGNEQFF. The CDR3 nucleotides are TGTGCCAGCAGTGCTGGGACCGCCCGAGGCAATGAGCAGTTCTTC.

This clonotype was seen many times. V gene TRBV12-3 or TRBV12-4 combines with J gene TRBJ2-1; D might be TRBD2 (5 bases). With 6 bases removed from V and 8 bases from J, the gap between germline ends came to 20 bases. The CDR3 extends over 15 amino acids. CDR3 protein: CASRPQYDTGDEQFF. For the CDR3, the DNA is TGTGCCAGCAGGCCACAATACGACACCGGGGATGAGCAGTTCTTC.

This clonotype was seen ten or more times. V and J are TRBV30 and TRBJ1-2, with D uncertain. Between the trimmed V and J ends, which lost 0 bases and 8 bases, there was a span of 10 bases. CDR1 and CDR2 from the germline V gene are GTSNPN and SVGIG (reference sequence). CDR3 length equals 12 residues. The chain's CDR3 is CAWSVSAGGYTF. CDR3 nucleotide sequence: TGTGCCTGGAGTGTGTCCGCCGGGGGCTACACCTTC.

The sample holds a few counts of this clonotype. The gene calls are TRBV5-6 and TRBJ1-1; D is unclear. V shed 5 bases and J shed 1 base, with 9 bases lying between them. Germline CDR1 is SGHDT and CDR2 is YYEEEE. The CDR3 has 13 residues. For the CDR3, the DNA is TGTGCCAGCAGGGTGGAGGGGAACACTGAAGCTTTCTTT. As protein: CASRVEGNTEAFF.

The sample holds many counts of this clonotype. At one of its ends the junction is not consistent with the germline gene, which may arise from a read error. V usage is TRBV27 and J usage is TRBJ2-7, with 7 bases aligning to TRBD2. The germline V gene encodes CDR1 MNHEY and CDR2 SMNVEV (reference sequence). This CDR3 has 13 amino acids. The CDR3 reads CASRASGSYEQYF. Written as DNA, the CDR3 is TGCGCCAGCAGGGCTAGCGGCTCCTACGAGCAGTACTTC.

This clonotype showed up many times. The V gene is TRBV20-1, the J gene TRBJ2-7; 10 bases fit TRBD2. V trimming: 6 bases; J trimming: 9 bases; junction bases outside the gene matches: 20. Looked up from germline, CDR1 is DFQATT and CDR2 is SNEGSKA (reference sequence). The CDR3 spans 16 residues. The CDR3 is CSAISPGTSVSVWQYF. CDR3 in DNA: TGCAGTGCCATAAGCCCCGGGACTAGCGTCAGTGTTTGGCAGTACTTC.

This clonotype was recorded at least ten times. The V call is TRBV11-2, the J call TRBJ2-1; D may be TRBD2 (6 bases). The CDR3 extends over 16 amino acids. V was cut by 1 base and J by 0 bases, with 10 bases left in between. CDR1 and CDR2 (germline): SGHAT, FQNNGV. The CDR3 is CASSLGLAASYNEQFF. In DNA form, the CDR3 reads TGTGCCAGCAGCTTAGGGTTAGCGGCCTCCTACAATGAGCAGTTCTTC.

This clonotype was seen many times. This chain's CDR3 is CASSEPRGSGNTEAFF. Written as DNA, the CDR3 is TGTGCCAGCAGCGAACCTCGGGGCAGCGGGAACACTGAAGCTTTCTTT. The J gene is TRBJ1-1, the V gene TRBV9, with TRBD1 as a possible D gene (5 bases). The V and J ends lost 3 bases and 1 base respectively, with 16 bases between them. The CDR3 is 16 residues long. Germline V gene lookup returns CDR1 SGDLS and CDR2 YYNGEE.

The genes are TRBV7-9 and TRBJ1-1, with 9 positions matching TRBD1. After removal of 4 bases from V and 4 bases from J, the junction contained 13 bases not matched to a gene. This CDR3 is 17 amino acids long. Germline lookup yields CDR1 SEHNR and CDR2 FQNEAQ (reference sequence). CDR3: CASSSPPGRDRVTEAFF. The CDR3 coding sequence is TGTGCCAGCAGCTCACCTCCCGGCCGGGACAGGGTCACTGAAGCTTTCTTT.

Comment on this clonotype: Since a much larger clone is just one base distant, this may be a read error. This chain links TRBV13 with TRBJ2-1; weak D call: TRBD2 (5 bases). The DNA matches TRBJ2-5 better at its end, which makes the J call doubtful. In germline, CDR1 is PRHDT, CDR2 FYEKMQ (reference sequence). The CDR3 extends over 14 amino acids. CDR3 sequence (DNA): TGTGCCGGCAGCTTCTCGGGAAGGTCGGGGACCCAGTACTTC. Translation: CAGSFSGRSGTQYF.

This clonotype occurred a few times. The rearrangement uses TRBV6-1 and TRBJ2-1; the match to TRBD2 covers 8 bases. The CDR3 is made up of 14 amino acids. V lost 6 bases to trimming and J lost 7 bases; unmatched junction nucleotides: 8. Germline lookup yields CDR1 MNHNS and CDR2 SASEGT. The CDR3 sequence is CASRLGLAFNEQFF. In nucleotides, the CDR3 is TGTGCCAGCAGACTCGGACTAGCTTTTAATGAGCAGTTCTTC.

The CDR3 bases are TGTGCCACCAGCAGAGGCTCTACTCGCGGGAAAAGCACAGATACGCAGTATTTT. Amino acids: CATSRGSTRGKSTDTQYF. This chain connects TRBV15 to TRBJ2-3, with a possible D match to TRBD2 (6 bases). CDR1 and CDR2 (germline): LNHNV, YYDKDF (reference sequence). V lost 1 base and J lost 0, with 17 bases in between. CDR3 length: 18 residues.

This clonotype was found many times. This chain uses TRBV24-1 with TRBJ2-1; 11 bases are shared with TRBD1. The trim removed 4 bases at V and 4 bases at J, leaving 5 bases unmatched. CDR3 size: 16 residues. Per the germline V gene, CDR1 is KGHDR and CDR2 is SFDVKD. CDR3 DNA sequence: TGTGCCACCAGTGACCAGGACAGGGGGCAGTACAATGAGCAGTTCTTC. It yields the protein CATSDQDRGQYNEQFF.

Concerning this clonotype itself: This may come from a read error, since a much larger clone is one base off. V is TRBV3-1 and J is TRBJ2-1, with 7 nucleotides matching TRBD1. Germline-derived CDR1 and CDR2 are LGHDT and YNNKEL (reference sequence). This CDR3 is built from 20 residues. The chain's CDR3 is CASGQNPDRSASISYNEQFF. The CDR3 DNA reads TGTGCCAGCGGCCAAAATCCGGACAGGTCCGCCTCCATCTCCTACAATGAGCAGTTCTTC.

This clonotype was observed at least ten times. The V and J genes are TRBV19 and TRBJ2-7; 7 positions match TRBD2. Germline lookup yields CDR1 LNHDA and CDR2 SQIVND (reference sequence). This CDR3 has 15 residues. The J segment lost 0 bases and the V segment lost 4 bases, leaving 6 bases of the junction unmatched. The CDR3 region is CASSSSGASSYEQYF. For the CDR3, the DNA is TGTGCCAGTAGTAGCAGCGGGGCCAGCTCCTACGAGCAGTACTTC.

This clonotype showed up many times. The chain has TRBV27 and TRBJ2-7, with 7 positions matching TRBD1. Germline V CDR1 and CDR2: MNHEY, SMNVEV (reference sequence). The CDR3 is made up of 14 amino acids. Trimming cost V 8 bases and J 7 bases; bases outside gene matches: 14. Written as DNA, the CDR3 is TGTGCCAGCGCCTCCCCTGACAGGGTAGGGGAGCAGTACTTC. Translating gives CASASPDRVGEQYF.